The present entry profiles one T cell receptor beta chain with its context. This clonotype was counted at least ten times. Its target antigen remains unknown. No clone much larger than this one lies a single base away; base qualities are absent. The data stem from a study of blood T cells in healthy people across ages (dated by TCRdb to about 2015). Broadly, across the study: Template switching captured roughly one uniquely barcoded TCR beta cDNA molecule per two T cells in model experiments. To track age-related changes in TCR beta repertoire diversity, the study relied on deep sequencing normalized with unique cDNA molecular identifiers. Four age groups were formed from the donors: young (average about 15 years), middle-aged (approximately 39), aged (around 68) and long-lived (82). To avoid experimental bias, donors of different ages were distributed randomly across sequencing lanes. For two donors (one aged 18 to 30 and one aged 80 or older), the study analyzed two additional independent replicas of 1 million unique cDNA reads from the same blood draw.

The roughly 39 donors, aged about 6 to 90 years, were systemically healthy Caucasian individuals from Russia. Roughly 9.5 milliliters of peripheral blood were drawn from each donor into EDTA-treated Vacutainer tubes. PBMCs were isolated by Ficoll-Paque density-gradient centrifugation, with at least 6 million obtained per sample. Total RNA was extracted from PBMCs with Trizol reagent, with at least 5 micrograms obtained per sample. Naive CD45RAhigh/CD27high T cell percentages were measured by flow cytometry on a PBMC aliquot from every donor. Its CDR3 holds 11 amino acids, cysteine through phenylalanine. Only CDR3 DNA is held: 33 bases, read in frame from base 1. CDR1 and CDR2 (SQVTM, ANQGSEA) derive from the germline V gene. V was cut back by 3 bases and J by 7 bases, leaving a gap of 7 bases between them. To prepare the library, 5' RACE was applied. TCRdb shows the sequencer as Illumina HiSeq 2500. A second PCR of about 7 to 12 cycles was performed with a sample-barcoded 5' primer and a J-beta primer mix. A unique molecular identifier was introduced onto each TCR beta cDNA molecule by a template-switch 5' adaptor carrying 12 random nucleotides. Each sample yielded at least 3 million CDR3-containing paired-end reads. All of the RNA was converted into first-strand cDNA using the Mint cDNA synthesis kit, with a TRBC-specific oligonucleotide serving as the primer. After uracil-DNA glycosylase treatment, a first 18-cycle PCR used universal primers M1SS and BC2_uni_R on all cDNA. Concerning the study's data processing: Normalization of each sample was performed by random selection of 1 million high-quality reads, each carrying a distinct molecular identifier. Reads sharing molecular identifiers were discarded rather than binned into consensus sequences. MiTCR, set to a Q25 quality threshold and the strictest error-elimination algorithm, was used for CDR3 identification, clonotype clustering and error correction. A nonparametric unseen species model with Euler transformation was used to estimate a lower bound on total TCR beta diversity. TCRdb ran its own pipeline on the public reads, namely fastp trimming at Q25 and MiXCR clone calling, and kept in-frame beta chains. CDR3 protein duplicates are merged, each entry listing the most common genes and DNA. The V and J calls and clone size are TCRdb's, not the authors'. The sample table holds 650,000 to 800,000 distinct CDR3 sequences, of which roughly 44% were seen once. The ten largest make up about a fifth of the sample.

Results the study describes overall, beyond this receptor: A strong correlation was found between observed TCR beta diversity and the percentage of naive T cells measured by flow cytometry. The long-lived group showed more naive CD4+ T cells, fewer expanded clones and increased TCR diversity than the aged group, suggesting age selection. Because donor CMV infection status was unknown, age-related changes in expanded clonotypes were potentially confounded. Estimates of total diversity from one million sequenced T cells were regarded as lower bounds and underestimates. As age increased, observed TCR beta diversity per million T cells dropped in a roughly linear way, and a significant reduction was already evident by age around 41. Bulk unsorted PBMC profiling prevented conclusive comparison of naive and antigen-experienced compartments.

The sequenced material came from blood. The rearrangement combines TRBV29-1 with TRBJ2-1; matching of 5 bases hints at TRBD1 as the D gene. The receptor's source is a man between 60 and 70 years old in good health. The CDR3 sequence is CSVDRGNEQFF. DNA sequence: TGCAGCGTTGATAGGGGAAATGAGCAGTTCTTC.